One sample yielded the 19 T cell receptor beta chains listed below, sequenced in a study of identical twins' blood T cells. TCRdb redid the calling of the 5' RACE reads with MiXCR, one entry per CDR3 protein. Among about 370,000 distinct CDR3 sequences listed, over 25% were seen once. Sequenced material: PBMCs. The receptors originated from a woman aged 18-55 years in good health.

This clonotype was seen a few times. The rearrangement joins TRBV29-1 to TRBJ1-5, with TRBD1 matching over 8 bases. The V segment lost 5 bases and the J segment 4 bases; nucleotides outside the gene matches: 7. The CDR3 spans 14 residues. CDR1 is SQVTM and CDR2 is ANQGSEA in the germline V gene. CDR3: CSVRTGGTNQPQHF. The CDR3 DNA reads TGCAGCGTTAGAACAGGGGGGACAAATCAGCCCCAGCATTTT.

This clonotype occurred a few times. The DNA of the CDR3 is TGCAGCGTTGACAGCCGTCCGGGACAGGGGAATGGAAACACCATATATTTT. It yields the protein CSVDSRPGQGNGNTIYF. The chain joins TRBV29-1 to TRBJ1-3, with TRBD1 matching 10 bases. CDR3 length: 17 amino acids. Germline CDR1 SQVTM, CDR2 ANQGSEA. Germline trimming cut 3 bases from V and 3 bases from J; bases unmatched to any gene: 11.

A remark on this clonotype: Being one base from a much bigger clone, this may be a read error. The genes are TRBV14 and TRBJ1-1; 7 bases fit TRBD1. CDR1 SGHDN and CDR2 FVKESK come from the germline V gene. J gave up 5 bases and V 7 bases, and 13 bases lay outside the gene matches. This CDR3 is 15 amino acids long. The CDR3 is CASIPTGQARTEAFF. Written as DNA, the CDR3 is TGTGCCAGCATACCCACCGGACAGGCGCGGACTGAAGCTTTCTTT.

This clonotype came up a few times. This chain joins TRBV12-3 or TRBV12-4 and TRBJ1-2; D gene unclear. This CDR3 spans 14 amino acids. V lost 1 base, J lost 0 bases, and 6 bases lay in between. The CDR3 nucleotides are TGTGCCAGCAGTTTAGGGCTCTCTAACTATGGCTACACCTTC. This encodes CASSLGLSNYGYTF.

This clonotype was counted at least ten times. V and J are TRBV11-2 and TRBJ1-1; a weak D match, TRBD1 (6 bases). CDR1 is SGHAT, CDR2 FQNNGV, per germline. Between the trimmed V and J ends, which lost 5 bases and 4 bases, there was a span of 14 bases. The CDR3 is made up of 14 amino acids. CDR3 in amino acids: CASSPRRGSTEAFF. The DNA for the CDR3 is TGTGCCAGCAGCCCCCGGAGGGGGTCCACTGAAGCTTTCTTT. Based on the CDR3 plus reference TRBV11-2 and TRBJ1-1, the full variable domain is EAGVAQSPRYKIIEKRQSVAFWCNPISGHATLYWYQQILGQGPKLLIQFQNNGVVDDSQLPKDRFSAERLKGVDSTLKIQPAKLEDSAVYLCASSPRRGSTEAFFGQGTRLTVV.

The rearrangement uses TRBV5-5 and TRBJ2-5; D is perhaps TRBD1 (6 bases). Trimming removed 2 bases at V and 4 bases at J, with 15 bases between. The germline gives CDR1 SGHKS, CDR2 YYEKEE (reference sequence). The CDR3 sequence is 15 residues long. The CDR3 DNA reads as TGTGCCAGCAGCTTCACAGGGATGTCGGGAGAGACCCAGTACTTC. Translating it yields CASSFTGMSGETQYF.

DNA of the CDR3: TGCGCCAGCAGCCGGGGACAGGGGGGATCTTATGGCTACACCTTC. It yields the protein CASSRGQGGSYGYTF. The gene calls are TRBV5-1 and TRBJ1-2; 11 nucleotides align to TRBD1. CDR1 and CDR2 (germline): SGHRS, YFSETQ. The J segment lost 5 bases and the V segment lost 4 bases, leaving 7 bases of the junction unmatched. This CDR3 contains 15 residues.

This clonotype has only a few counts. The chain combines TRBV6-6 with TRBJ1-4; the D gene is possibly TRBD1 (5 bases). V gave up 7 bases and J gave up 7 bases, with 16 bases separating them. The CDR3 runs 14 residues. Germline assignment: CDR1 MNHNY and CDR2 SVGAGI (reference sequence). The CDR3 nucleotides are TGTGCCAGCACCGCCCAGGAAAGGGGTGAAAAACTGTTTTTT. As protein: CASTAQERGEKLFF.

The rearrangement uses TRBV3-1 and TRBJ1-5; the D gene is possibly TRBD1 (5 bases). Trimming pared 5 bases from V and 7 bases from J, leaving 12 bases between. The CDR3 runs 13 residues. CDR1 is LGHDT and CDR2 is YNNKEL in the germline V gene (reference sequence). For the CDR3, the DNA is TGTGCCAGCAGCAGGGGACTCGACCAGCCCCAGCATTTT. It translates to CASSRGLDQPQHF.

The V call is TRBV9, the J call TRBJ2-3; possible D gene TRBD2, 6 bases. CDR1 is SGDLS, CDR2 YYNGEE, per germline. The V gene lost 1 base and the J gene lost 4 bases, with 7 bases spanning the gap. CDR3 size: 13 residues. CDR3 residues: CASSVWGADTQYF. The DNA of the CDR3 is TGTGCCAGCAGCGTATGGGGGGCAGATACGCAGTATTTT.

As for this clonotype: One end of the junction fails to match germline, which may point to a read error. The J gene is TRBJ1-1, the V gene TRBV4-3, with no clear D. The CDR3 runs 15 residues. Germline V gene sequence: CDR1 LGHNA, CDR2 YSLEER. CDR3 in DNA: TGCGCCAGCAGCCAAGGGTCAGCCATAGGAGCTGAGGCTTTCTTT. Translated, it gives CASSQGSAIGAEAFF.

The sample holds a few counts of this clonotype. The V and J genes are TRBV6-1 and TRBJ2-7, with 7 bases aligning to TRBD2. The CDR3 runs to 13 residues. Germline V gene sequence: CDR1 MNHNS, CDR2 SASEGT. The junction had 4 bases not matched to a gene; V was cut back by 5 bases and J by 3 bases. The CDR3 spells CASSTGGDYEQYF. The CDR3, as DNA: TGTGCCAGCAGTACGGGAGGAGACTACGAGCAGTACTTC.

The chain combines TRBV2 with TRBJ1-1, with 8 positions matching TRBD1. Trimming took 8 bases from V and 5 from J; bases not matched to a gene: 16. The V gene's germline CDR1 is SNHLY and CDR2 FYNNEI. CDR3 length: 16 amino acids. The CDR3 reads CASSFRKDRGGTEAFF. In nucleotides, the CDR3 is TGTGCCAGCTCGTTCCGTAAAGACAGGGGCGGAACTGAAGCTTTCTTT.

With respect to this clonotype: A read error is possible here, since a much larger clone lies one base away. This chain uses TRBV6-2 or TRBV6-3 with TRBJ2-1; D is uncertain. Germline lookup yields CDR1 MNHEY and CDR2 SVGEGT. The CDR3 has 12 amino acids. CDR3 sequence: CAGSYPVLEQFF. The CDR3 coding sequence is TGTGCCGGCAGTTACCCCGTTTTAGAGCAGTTCTTC.

This clonotype appeared a few times. V is TRBV5-6 and J is TRBJ1-6; D is ambiguous. The CDR3 covers 14 residues. CDR1 SGHDT and CDR2 YYEEEE come from the germline V gene. Trimming left V 2 bases short and J 4 bases short, with 7 bases between. CDR3 sequence: CASSFSGYNSPLHF. CDR3 nucleotides: TGTGCCAGCAGCTTCTCTGGTTATAATTCACCCCTCCACTTT.

The table lists this clonotype with a few counts. The genes are TRBV18 and TRBJ2-7; D not resolved. This CDR3 is 18 amino acids long. The germline gives CDR1 KGHSH, CDR2 LQKENI. Trimming shortened V by 3 bases and J by 0 bases, and 21 bases separated the two germline ends. The CDR3 nucleotides are TGTGCCAGCTCACCCGTCCCACCTAGGATTAGATTCTCCTACGAGCAGTACTTC. Translated, it gives CASSPVPPRIRFSYEQYF.

The chain joins TRBV6-5 to TRBJ1-2; D may be TRBD1 (5 bases). This CDR3 has 12 amino acids. V lost 7 bases to trimming and J lost 8 bases, with 14 bases between them. The germline V gene encodes CDR1 MNHEY and CDR2 SVGAGI. CDR3 loop: CASTGDRSGYTF. CDR3 DNA: TGTGCCAGCACGGGGGACCGTAGCGGCTACACCTTC.

The chain links TRBV7-2 to TRBJ1-1; the D is unclear. This CDR3 region has 13 residues. Per germline, CDR1 SGHTA and CDR2 FQGNSA. V was trimmed by 11 bases and J by 1 base, leaving 14 bases between them. CDR3 DNA: TGTGCCTCCGGATTAAGACGGAACACTGAAGCTTTCTTT. Amino acids: CASGLRRNTEAFF.

V usage is TRBV29-1 and J usage is TRBJ1-2, with D hard to call. V shed 1 base and J shed 5 bases, with 11 bases lying between them. CDR1 and CDR2 (germline): SQVTM, ANQGSEA. The CDR3 length is 13 residues. CDR3 DNA: TGCAGCGTTGAAGCGGGGTGGTCTTATGGCTACACCTTC. Protein: CSVEAGWSYGYTF.